These 17 T cell receptor beta chains were all obtained from the same sample, sequenced in a study of cytomegalovirus exposure and HLA in healthy donors. In the PCR, 60 Vbeta and 13 Jbeta primers were used. Sequenced by immunoSEQ multiplex PCR; TCRdb stores in-frame clones only, minus some. The sample lists roughly 140,000 clones, approximately 80% seen once, with around 2.9% in the top ten. The specimen was PBMCs. The receptors originated from a female donor in good health and CMV-seronegative.

The genes are TRBV5-4 and TRBJ1-4; 8 nucleotides align to TRBD1. CDR3 length: 17 residues. Unmatched junction bases numbered 4, after V lost 0 bases and J lost 0 bases. From germline, CDR1 is SGHNT and CDR2 YYREEE (reference sequence). Here the CDR3 reads CASSLGGTGPTNEKLFF. CDR3 nucleotides: TGTGCCAGCAGCTTGGGGGGGACAGGCCCAACTAATGAAAAACTGTTTTTT.

The chain carries TRBV18 and TRBJ1-1; 12 nucleotides align to TRBD1. The CDR3 consists of 19 residues. Germline V gives CDR1 KGHSH, CDR2 LQKENI. The junction had 10 bases not matched to a gene; V was cut back by 2 bases and J by 0 bases. DNA of the CDR3: TGTGCCAGCTCACCAGTCGATGTGGGGACAGGGGGCATGAACACTGAAGCTTTCTTT. This translates into CASSPVDVGTGGMNTEAFF.

This clone showed up just a few times. V is TRBV19 and J is TRBJ1-1; no clear D. V was shortened by 5 bases and J by 11 bases, with 18 bases between the two germline ends. The CDR3 loop spans 13 amino acids. Germline V gene lookup returns CDR1 LNHDA and CDR2 SQIVND (reference sequence). The CDR3 DNA reads as TGTGCCAGTAGTCCCGGGAGCCCCTCCTCGGCTTTCTTT. Protein: CASSPGSPSSAFF.

The chain has TRBV30 and TRBJ1-1, with a weak D call TRBD1 (6 bases). The V end lost 2 bases, the J end lost 1 base, and 14 bases lay between the germline ends. The V gene's germline CDR1 is GTSNPN and CDR2 SVGIG (reference sequence). CDR3 size: 15 residues. CDR3 amino acids: CAWSPGGSSNTEAFF. DNA of the CDR3: TGTGCCTGGAGTCCTGGGGGCAGTTCGAACACTGAAGCTTTCTTT.

The chain recombines TRBV6-5 with TRBJ2-5, with 11 positions matching TRBD2. The ends lost 6 bases at V and 3 bases at J; junction bases unmatched: 6. CDR1 MNHEY and CDR2 SVGAGI come from the germline V gene. The CDR3 sequence is 15 residues long. The CDR3 nucleotides read TGTGCCAGCAGACCTGGGACTAGCGGCAAAGAGACCCAGTACTTC. Its translation: CASRPGTSGKETQYF.

Comments on this clone: A junction end diverges from the germline sequence, so it may reflect a read error. The rearrangement uses TRBV6-1 and TRBJ1-2, with D unresolved. CDR1 and CDR2 (germline): MNHNS, SASEGT. There are 11 residues in the CDR3. Here the CDR3 DNA reads TGTGCCAGCAGTGAAGCGGTGGGCTACCCCTTC. Amino acid sequence: CASSEAVGYPF.

V is TRBV7-9 and J is TRBJ1-4; 12 bases align to TRBD1. V shed 6 bases and J 6 bases; nucleotides not matched to a gene: 5. From germline, CDR1 is SEHNR and CDR2 FQNEAQ (reference sequence). The CDR3 loop spans 15 amino acids. The CDR3: CASRGTGGADEKLFF. In nucleotides, the CDR3 is TGTGCCAGCAGGGGGACAGGGGGCGCAGATGAAAAACTGTTTTTT.

This clone has only a few counts. This chain connects TRBV6-6 to TRBJ1-2, with 7 bases identical to TRBD1. Trimming removed 6 bases from V and 4 bases from J; junction bases left unmatched: 2. Germline CDR1 is MNHNY and CDR2 is SVGAGI (reference sequence). CDR3 length: 12 amino acids. The DNA for the CDR3 is TGTGCCAGCAGAGACAGGGCCTATGGCTACACCTTC. Protein: CASRDRAYGYTF.

J is TRBJ1-2 and V is TRBV27; 8 positions match TRBD1. With 4 bases clipped from V and 6 bases from J, the junction kept 10 bases outside the gene matches. This CDR3 region has 15 residues. The germline gives CDR1 MNHEY, CDR2 SMNVEV (reference sequence). CDR3 sequence (DNA): TGTGCCAGCAGTTCTCTCGGACAGGGAGAGGATGGCTACACCTTC. Translated, it gives CASSSLGQGEDGYTF.

The V call is TRBV27, the J call TRBJ2-7; TRBD2 matches 9 bases. Germline V gene sequence: CDR1 MNHEY, CDR2 SMNVEV (reference sequence). The CDR3 runs to 15 residues. V shed 3 bases and J 0 bases; nucleotides not matched to a gene: 3. CDR3 residues: CASSFTTSGSYEQYF. The DNA of the CDR3 is TGTGCCAGCAGTTTCACGACTAGCGGCTCCTACGAGCAGTACTTC.

This chain links TRBV19 with TRBJ1-5, with D possibly being TRBD1 (6 bases). This CDR3 has 14 residues. Germline V lookup: CDR1 LNHDA, CDR2 SQIVND (reference sequence). V was trimmed by 4 bases and J by 6 bases, leaving 13 bases between them. The CDR3 coding sequence is TGTGCCAGTAGTACCCGACAGGCCGTTCAGCCCCAGCATTTT. Encoded protein: CASSTRQAVQPQHF.

This chain uses TRBV6-5 with TRBJ2-7; 15 nucleotides line up with TRBD2. The germline gives CDR1 MNHEY, CDR2 SVGAGI. The CDR3 is 15 amino acids. The V segment lost 5 bases and the J segment 7 bases; nucleotides outside the gene matches: 6. The CDR3 region has the DNA TGTGCCAGCAGTCGGACTAGCGGGGGGGTAAGAGAGCAGTACTTC. Translating gives CASSRTSGGVREQYF.

The chain joins TRBV5-1 to TRBJ2-5; 10 bases are shared with TRBD2. V lost 0 bases and J lost 0; bases outside the gene matches: 5. In germline, CDR1 is SGHRS, CDR2 YFSETQ. This CDR3 is built from 17 residues. CDR3 sequence reads: CASSLVGSGRYQETQYF. CDR3 DNA: TGCGCCAGCAGCTTGGTCGGTAGCGGGAGGTACCAAGAGACCCAGTACTTC.

The chain recombines TRBV10-3 with TRBJ2-3; a possible D gene is TRBD2 (6 bases). Trimming cost V 10 bases and J 2 bases, with 13 bases left between them. The CDR3 covers 13 residues. The V gene's germline CDR1 is ENHRY and CDR2 SYGVKD. In DNA form, the CDR3 reads TGTGCCACATTAGCGGCCCTCACAGATACGCAGTATTTT. Protein sequence: CATLAALTDTQYF.

The chain employs TRBV7-9 and TRBJ2-3; D uncertain. V was clipped by 2 bases and J by 3 bases, with 6 bases between them. Germline lookup yields CDR1 SEHNR and CDR2 FQNEAQ (reference sequence). CDR3 length: 13 residues. Written as DNA, the CDR3 is TGTGCCAGCAGCTTAATACAAACAGATACGCAGTATTTT. Its translation: CASSLIQTDTQYF.

This clone came up a few times. The rearrangement links TRBV23-1 to TRBJ2-7, with D maybe TRBD2 (7 bases). TRBV23-1 is classed as an ORF, of uncertain function. The CDR3 runs to 18 residues. With 3 bases removed from V and 3 bases from J, the gap between germline ends came to 24 bases. The CDR3 DNA follows: TGCGCCAGCAGTCAGCCCCGGACAGCCAAGCGGGGAGTCTACGAGCAGTACTTC. Amino acid sequence: CASSQPRTAKRGVYEQYF.

The chain recombines TRBV29-1 with TRBJ2-1; 10 bases agree with TRBD2. The CDR3 length is 16 residues. Trimming cost V 4 bases and J 1 base; bases outside gene matches: 7. Germline V gene data show CDR1 as SQVTM and CDR2 as ANQGSEA. The CDR3 DNA follows: TGCAGCGTTGGAATTCTAGCGGGAGCGTCCTACAATGAGCAGTTCTTC. Protein product: CSVGILAGASYNEQFF.